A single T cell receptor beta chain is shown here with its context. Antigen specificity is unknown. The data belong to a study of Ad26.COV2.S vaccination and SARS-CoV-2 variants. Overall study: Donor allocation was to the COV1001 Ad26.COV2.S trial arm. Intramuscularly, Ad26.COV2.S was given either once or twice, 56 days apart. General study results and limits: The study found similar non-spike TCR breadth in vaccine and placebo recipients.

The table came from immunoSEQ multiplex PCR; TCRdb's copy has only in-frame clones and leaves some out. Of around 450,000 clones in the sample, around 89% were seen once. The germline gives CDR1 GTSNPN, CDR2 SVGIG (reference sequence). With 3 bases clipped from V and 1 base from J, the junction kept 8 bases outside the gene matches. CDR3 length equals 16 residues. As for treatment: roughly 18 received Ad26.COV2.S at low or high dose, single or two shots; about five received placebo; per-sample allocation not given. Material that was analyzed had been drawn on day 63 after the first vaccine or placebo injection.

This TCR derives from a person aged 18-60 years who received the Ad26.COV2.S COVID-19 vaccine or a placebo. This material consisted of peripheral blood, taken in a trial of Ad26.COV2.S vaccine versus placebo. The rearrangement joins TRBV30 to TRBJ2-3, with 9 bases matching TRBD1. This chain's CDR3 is CAWRPGWTGGTDTQYF. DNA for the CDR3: TGTGCCTGGAGGCCCGGGTGGACAGGGGGCACAGATACGCAGTATTTT.